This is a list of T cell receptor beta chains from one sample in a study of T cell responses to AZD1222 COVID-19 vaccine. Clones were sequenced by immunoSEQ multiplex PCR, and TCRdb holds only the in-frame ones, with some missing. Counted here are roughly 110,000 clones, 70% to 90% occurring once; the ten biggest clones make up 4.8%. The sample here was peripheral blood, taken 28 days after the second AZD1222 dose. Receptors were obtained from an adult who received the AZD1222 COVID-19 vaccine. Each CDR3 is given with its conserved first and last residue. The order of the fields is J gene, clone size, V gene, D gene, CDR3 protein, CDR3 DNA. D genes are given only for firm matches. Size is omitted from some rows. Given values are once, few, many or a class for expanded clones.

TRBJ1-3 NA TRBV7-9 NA CASSRAQAGGNTIYF TGTGCCAGCAGCCGCGCACAGGCAGGGGGAAACACCATATATTTT
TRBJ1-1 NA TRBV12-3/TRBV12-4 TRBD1 CASSTGGTEAFF TGTGCCAGCAGTACAGGGGGCACTGAAGCTTTCTTT
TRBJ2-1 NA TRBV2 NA CASSELGDNEQFF TGTGCCAGCAGTGAACTGGGGGACAATGAGCAGTTCTTC
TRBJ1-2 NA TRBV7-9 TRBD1 CASSLTGDSPNYGYTF TGTGCCAGCAGCTTAACAGGGGACTCTCCTAACTATGGCTACACCTTC
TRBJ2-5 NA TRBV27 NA CASRNHGGGKQETQYF TGTGCCAGCAGAAACCACGGTGGGGGGAAACAAGAGACCCAGTACTTC
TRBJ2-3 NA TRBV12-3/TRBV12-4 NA CASSLGPADTQYF TGTGCCAGCAGTTTGGGCCCGGCAGATACGCAGTATTTT
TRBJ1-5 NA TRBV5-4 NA CASSQGGHQPQHF TGTGCCAGCAGCCAAGGGGGGCATCAGCCCCAGCATTTT
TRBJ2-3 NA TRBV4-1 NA CASSQPPERAGRVGTDTQYF TGCGCCAGCAGCCAACCCCCCGAGAGGGCTGGGCGGGTAGGCACAGATACGCAGTATTTT
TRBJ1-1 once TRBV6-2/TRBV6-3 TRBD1 CASSYRTGTTEAFF TGTGCCAGCAGTTACCGGACAGGGACCACTGAAGCTTTCTTT
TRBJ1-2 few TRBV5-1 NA CASSSDRPFDYTF TGCGCCAGCAGCTCCGACAGACCCTTCGACTACACCTTC
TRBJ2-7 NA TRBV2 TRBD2 CASRETSGGNYEQYF TGTGCCAGCAGGGAGACTAGCGGGGGGAACTACGAGCAGTACTTC
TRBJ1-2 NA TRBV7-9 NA CASSLVGAYGYTF TGTGCCAGCAGCTTAGTAGGGGCCTATGGCTACACCTTC
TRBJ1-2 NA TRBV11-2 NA CASSLGLNRGYTF TGTGCCAGCAGCTTAGGACTGAATCGCGGCTACACCTTC
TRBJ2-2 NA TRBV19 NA CASSTQGGTGELFF TGTGCCAGTAGTACCCAAGGGGGCACCGGGGAGCTGTTTTTT
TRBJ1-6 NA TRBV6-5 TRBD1 CASQGAGKNSPLHF TGTGCCAGTCAGGGGGCTGGGAAGAATTCACCCCTCCACTTT
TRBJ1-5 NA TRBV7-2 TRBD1 CASSLNGQGAYQPQHF TGTGCCAGCAGCTTAAACGGACAGGGGGCATATCAGCCCCAGCATTTT
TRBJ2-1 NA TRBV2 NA CASTRGGGGSEQFF TGTGCCAGCACTAGAGGAGGGGGAGGCAGTGAGCAGTTCTTC
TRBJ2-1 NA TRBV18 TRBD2 CASSPGLSGLAGVNEQFF TGTGCCAGCTCACCAGGTCTCTCGGGGCTAGCGGGGGTCAATGAGCAGTTCTTC
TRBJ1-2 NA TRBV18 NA CASSPSAENYGYTF TGTGCCAGCTCACCAAGTGCAGAGAACTATGGCTACACCTTC
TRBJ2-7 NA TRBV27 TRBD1 CASFGQGGNEQYF TGTGCCAGCTTCGGACAGGGGGGAAACGAGCAGTACTTC
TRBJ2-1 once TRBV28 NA CASSSMEGLYNEQFF TGTGCCAGCAGTTCCATGGAGGGTCTCTACAATGAGCAGTTCTTC
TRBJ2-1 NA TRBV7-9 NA CASSLGHLNEQFF TGTGCCAGCAGCTTGGGACATTTGAATGAGCAGTTCTTC
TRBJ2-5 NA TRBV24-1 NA CATSDLQTGLETQYF TGTGCCACCAGTGATTTGCAAACCGGGTTGGAGACCCAGTACTTC
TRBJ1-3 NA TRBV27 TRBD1 CASSLSAGGSSGNTIYF TGTGCCAGCAGTTTATCTGCAGGGGGCTCTTCTGGAAACACCATATATTTT
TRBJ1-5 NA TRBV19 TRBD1 CASSTQGAGNQPQHF TGTGCCAGTAGTACACAGGGGGCTGGCAATCAGCCCCAGCATTTT
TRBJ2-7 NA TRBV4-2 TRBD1 CASSQELGQGSVYEQYF TGTGCCAGCAGCCAAGAACTAGGACAGGGGTCAGTCTACGAGCAGTACTTC
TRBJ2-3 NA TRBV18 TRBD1 CASSPDRAGTDTQYF TGTGCCAGCTCACCGGACAGGGCCGGGACAGATACGCAGTATTTT
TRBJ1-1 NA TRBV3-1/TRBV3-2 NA CASSQDGAGPWGAFF TGTGCCAGCAGCCAAGATGGTGCAGGGCCATGGGGAGCTTTCTTT
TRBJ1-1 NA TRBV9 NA CASSVSHDYIF TGTGCCAGCAGCGTAAGCCACGATTATATTTTT
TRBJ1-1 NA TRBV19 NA CASSSDENTEAFF TGTGCCAGTAGTAGTGACGAGAACACTGAAGCTTTCTTT
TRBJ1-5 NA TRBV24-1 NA CATSDSSGTNQPQHF TGTGCCACCAGTGACTCATCTGGCACCAATCAGCCCCAGCATTTT
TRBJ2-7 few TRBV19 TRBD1 CASSQQGSYEQYF TGTGCCAGTAGTCAACAGGGGTCCTACGAGCAGTACTTC
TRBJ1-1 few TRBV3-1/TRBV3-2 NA CASTLGSTVTEAFF TGTGCCAGCACCCTAGGGAGTACGGTCACTGAAGCTTTCTTT
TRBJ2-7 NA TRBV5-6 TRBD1 CASSLISDRDVTEQYF TGTGCCAGCAGCTTGATTTCGGACAGGGATGTTACCGAGCAGTACTTC
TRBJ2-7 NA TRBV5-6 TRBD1 CASSRTGGDEQYF TGTGCCAGCAGCAGGACAGGGGGCGACGAGCAGTACTTC
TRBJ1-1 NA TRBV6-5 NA CASSRRVFGTEAFF TGTGCCAGCAGTCGCAGGGTTTTTGGCACTGAAGCTTTCTTT
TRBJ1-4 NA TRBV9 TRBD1 CASSVGDRTNEKLFF TGTGCCAGCAGCGTAGGGGACAGAACTAATGAAAAACTGTTTTTT
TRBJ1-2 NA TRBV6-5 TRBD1 CASSYVRTGGNYGYTF TGTGCCAGCAGTTACGTTAGGACAGGGGGAAACTATGGCTACACCTTC
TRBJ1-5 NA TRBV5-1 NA CASSFSGTQPQHF TGCGCCAGCAGCTTCTCGGGAACCCAGCCCCAGCATTTT
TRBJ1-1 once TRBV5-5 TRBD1 CASRRDRENTEAFF TGTGCCAGCAGACGGGACAGGGAAAACACTGAAGCTTTCTTT
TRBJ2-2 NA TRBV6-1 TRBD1 CASSAHSGTATGELFF TGTGCCAGCAGTGCGCACTCCGGGACAGCGACCGGGGAGCTGTTTTTT
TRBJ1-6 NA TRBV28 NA CASSPTQGGNSPLHF TGTGCCAGCAGCCCTACACAGGGTGGCAATTCACCCCTCCACTTT
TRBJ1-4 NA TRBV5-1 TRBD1 CASSSQGAGEKLFF TGCGCCAGCAGCTCTCAGGGGGCAGGTGAAAAACTGTTTTTT
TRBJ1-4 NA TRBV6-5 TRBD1 CASSYSAGGNEKLFF TGTGCCAGCAGTTACTCAGCAGGGGGGAATGAAAAACTGTTTTTT
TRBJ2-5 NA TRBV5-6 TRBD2 CASSTLAGGRETQYF TGTGCCAGCAGCACCTTAGCGGGGGGGCGGGAGACCCAGTACTTC